This paragraph reports one TCR beta chain. Its specific antigen is unknown. No much larger clonotype is one base removed from it; base qualities were not supplied. The record originates from a study of T cell changes during pregnancy in multiple sclerosis (dated by TCRdb to about 2019). For the study in its entirety: In women with multiple sclerosis, the researchers looked at how the T cell repertoire shifted as pregnancy progressed.

The library relied on the immunoSEQ multiplex PCR assay. TCRdb limited this immuneACCESS table to in-frame rearrangements with V and J called. A share of clones is missing; checked studies link under half to unresolved V genes, and the rest is unexplained. The sample data list about 120,000 clones, and approximately 93% of these were observed just once. The top ten clones comprise around 6% of the sample. Looking up the germline V gene yields CDR1 MDHEN and CDR2 SYDVKM. Trimming removed 6 bases from V and 7 bases from J, leaving 21 bases between the germline ends. Including cysteine and phenylalanine, the CDR3 has 15 amino acids. Left in the record is the CDR3 DNA by itself, 45 bases read in frame from the first base.

The receptor chain draws on TRBV28 and TRBJ1-2; TRBD1 might be the D gene, on 5 matching bases. The sample here was peripheral blood, taken before pregnancy. The TCR sequence derives from a female donor with multiple sclerosis, enrolled in a pregnancy study. The nucleotide sequence reads TGTGCCAGCAGCACCGAAACCCCACAGGAGGGTGGCTACACCTTC. Translated, this gives CASSTETPQEGGYTF.